This is a list of T cell receptor beta chains from one sample in a study of CD8 T cells in ankylosing spondylitis. MiXCR was run by TCRdb on the 5' RACE reads, yielding one entry per CDR3 protein. The sample contains fewer than 750,000 distinct CDR3 sequences, roughly 20% of which appear only once. The material sequenced was blood, either unsorted or a sorted T cell fraction (not recorded which). The receptors stem from a male donor with ankylosing spondylitis. Each CDR3 is given with its conserved first and last residue. The order of the fields is J gene, V gene, clone size, CDR3 length, D gene, CDR3 DNA, CDR3 protein. A D gene is named only where the DNA matches it firmly. The size of a clone is reported for some rows only, either as once, few or many, or as a class for expanded clones.

J: TRBJ2-7; V: TRBV4-1; size: many; length: 12; D: NA; DNA: TGCGCCAGCAGCCAAATCGGATACGAGCAGTACTTC; CDR3: CASSQIGYEQYF
J: TRBJ2-3; V: TRBV20-1; size: few; length: 14; D: TRBD2; DNA: TGCAGTGCTACATGGGAGGGCCGATTAGATACGCAGTATTTT; CDR3: CSATWEGRLDTQYF
J: TRBJ1-1; V: TRBV20-1; size: NA; length: 15; D: NA; DNA: TGCAGTGCGAGGACCGTACACCCAATGAACACTGAAGCTTTCTTT; CDR3: CSARTVHPMNTEAFF
J: TRBJ2-2; V: TRBV7-9; size: NA; length: 17; D: NA; DNA: TGTGCCAGCAGCGGACACCGCAGGGGGGGGCGGACCGGGGAGCTGTTTTTT; CDR3: CASSGHRRGGRTGELFF
J: TRBJ2-3; V: TRBV2; size: few; length: 14; D: TRBD2; DNA: TGTGCCACCAGGGTTAGCGGGACAACAGATACGCAGTATTTT; CDR3: CATRVSGTTDTQYF
J: TRBJ1-1; V: TRBV20-1; size: NA; length: 12; D: NA; DNA: TGCAGTGCTAGAGGGGTGAACACTGAAGCTTTCTTT; CDR3: CSARGVNTEAFF
J: TRBJ2-1; V: TRBV10-2; size: NA; length: 14; D: TRBD2; DNA: TGCGCCAGCGGAACTAGCGGGAACTACAATGAGCAGTTCTTC; CDR3: CASGTSGNYNEQFF
J: TRBJ2-3; V: TRBV20-1; size: few; length: 20; D: TRBD2; DNA: TGCAGTGCTAGAGTCGTGGGACTAGCGGAATCATTTTTTAGCACAGATACGCAGTATTTT; CDR3: CSARVVGLAESFFSTDTQYF
J: TRBJ2-7; V: TRBV12-3/TRBV12-4; size: NA; length: 14; D: TRBD1; DNA: TGTGCCAGCAGCCCGACGTCAGGGGGCGCGGGGCAGTACTTC; CDR3: CASSPTSGGAGQYF
J: TRBJ1-6; V: TRBV4-1; size: NA; length: 16; D: NA; DNA: TGCGCCAGCAGCCAAGAGTGGAGCTCCTATATTTCACCCCTCCACTTT; CDR3: CASSQEWSSYISPLHF
J: TRBJ2-7; V: TRBV20-1; size: NA; length: 14; D: NA; DNA: TGCAGTGCCGGAATGGTCCGGACAACCTCCGAGCAGTACTTC; CDR3: CSAGMVRTTSEQYF
J: TRBJ1-2; V: TRBV7-2; size: NA; length: 16; D: TRBD1; DNA: TGTGCCAGCAGCCCGACAGGGGAGATTCGCTATGGTGGCTACACCTTC; CDR3: CASSPTGEIRYGGYTF
J: TRBJ2-3; V: TRBV27; size: NA; length: 15; D: TRBD2; DNA: TGTGCCAGCAGTTTAGGGGGGACTATTGGGGATACGCAGTATTTT; CDR3: CASSLGGTIGDTQYF
J: TRBJ2-3; V: TRBV5-1; size: NA; length: 16; D: TRBD1; DNA: TGCGCCAGCAGCTCGGGACAGGACTCTAGCAGAGATACGCAGTATTTT; CDR3: CASSSGQDSSRDTQYF
J: TRBJ1-2; V: TRBV11-2; size: few; length: 12; D: NA; DNA: TGTGCCAGCAGTGCTGAGGGTTATGGCTACACCTTC; CDR3: CASSAEGYGYTF
J: TRBJ2-2; V: TRBV6-5; size: many; length: 15; D: TRBD1; DNA: TGTGCCAGCAGATTACAGGGGGCGAACACCGGGGAGCTGTTTTTT; CDR3: CASRLQGANTGELFF
J: TRBJ2-1; V: TRBV28; size: NA; length: 15; D: NA; DNA: TGTGCCAGCACCCCCCATGGCAGGGCAACGAATGAGCAGTTCTTC; CDR3: CASTPHGRATNEQFF
J: TRBJ2-3; V: TRBV12-3/TRBV12-4; size: NA; length: 15; D: NA; DNA: TGTGCCAGCAGTCCTTCCGGGAATGATGCAGATACGCAGTATTTT; CDR3: CASSPSGNDADTQYF
J: TRBJ1-5; V: TRBV11-2; size: NA; length: 14; D: NA; DNA: TGTGCCAGCAGCTTTGAGGGACCCAATCAGCCCCAGCATTTT; CDR3: CASSFEGPNQPQHF
J: TRBJ2-5; V: TRBV7-9; size: few; length: 17; D: TRBD2; DNA: TGTGCCAGCAGCTTAGCGGGAGGGGTGGCTGATCAAGAGACCCAGTACTTC; CDR3: CASSLAGGVADQETQYF
J: TRBJ1-2; V: TRBV2; size: NA; length: 14; D: NA; DNA: TGTGCCAGCTGCCGGGACACCAATGGGGGAGGCTACACCTTC; CDR3: CASCRDTNGGGYTF
J: TRBJ2-7; V: TRBV5-1; size: few; length: 12; D: NA; DNA: TGCGCCAGCGGACGAGAAACCTACGAGCAGTACTTC; CDR3: CASGRETYEQYF
J: TRBJ2-2; V: TRBV3-1; size: NA; length: 14; D: TRBD2; DNA: TGTGCCAGCCATCGGGGGGTTGGCACCGGGGAGCTGTTTTTT; CDR3: CASHRGVGTGELFF
J: TRBJ2-1; V: TRBV5-1; size: few; length: 14; D: NA; DNA: TGCGCCAGCAGCTTGTTAGACGGCCTCAATGAGCAGTTCTTC; CDR3: CASSLLDGLNEQFF
J: TRBJ2-3; V: TRBV12-3/TRBV12-4; size: few; length: 16; D: TRBD2; DNA: TGTGCCAGCAGTTGGGGGGGACGGTCCAGCACAGATACGCAGTATTTT; CDR3: CASSWGGRSSTDTQYF
J: TRBJ2-7; V: TRBV5-1; size: few; length: 15; D: TRBD2; DNA: TGCGCCAGCAGCTTTTCGGGTAGCGGGGGGGACGAGCAGTACTTC; CDR3: CASSFSGSGGDEQYF
J: TRBJ2-7; V: TRBV20-1; size: NA; length: 16; D: TRBD2; DNA: TGCAGTGCTAGAGAGGGGACTAGCGGGACCTCCTACGAGCAGTACTTC; CDR3: CSAREGTSGTSYEQYF
J: TRBJ1-1; V: TRBV5-1; size: NA; length: 16; D: NA; DNA: TGCGCCAGCAGCTTGGAGGCCAGGGGAGGGGACACTGAAGCTTTCTTT; CDR3: CASSLEARGGDTEAFF
J: TRBJ1-1; V: TRBV12-5; size: NA; length: 15; D: TRBD1; DNA: TGTGCTAGTGGTTTGGGACAGGGCCAGAACACTGAAGCTTTCTTT; CDR3: CASGLGQGQNTEAFF
J: TRBJ2-3; V: TRBV5-1; size: many; length: 15; D: NA; DNA: TGCGCCAGCAGCTTGGGACAGCTTCTCACAGATACGCAGTATTTT; CDR3: CASSLGQLLTDTQYF
J: TRBJ1-2; V: TRBV7-2; size: NA; length: 14; D: NA; DNA: TGTGCCAGCAGCTTAAGTAGGGAGGGCTATGGCTACACCTTC; CDR3: CASSLSREGYGYTF
J: TRBJ2-2; V: TRBV9; size: NA; length: 15; D: NA; DNA: TGTGCCAGCAGCGTGGGTGTGGTAAACACCGGGGAGCTGTTTTTT; CDR3: CASSVGVVNTGELFF
J: TRBJ1-1; V: TRBV11-2; size: NA; length: 13; D: NA; DNA: TGTGCCAGCCGCTCAGGTCATGACACTGAAGCTTTCTTT; CDR3: CASRSGHDTEAFF
J: TRBJ2-7; V: TRBV28; size: few; length: 19; D: TRBD2; DNA: TGTGCCAGCAGCACCCCCCTTTGGCGTAGCGGGAGGGCTTCCCACGAGCAGTACTTC; CDR3: CASSTPLWRSGRASHEQYF
J: TRBJ1-5; V: TRBV6-2/TRBV6-3; size: few; length: 18; D: NA; DNA: TGTGCCAGCAGTTACTCTGGGTTCTTGGAGGGGAGCAATCAGCCCCAGCATTTT; CDR3: CASSYSGFLEGSNQPQHF
J: TRBJ2-5; V: TRBV19; size: NA; length: 12; D: TRBD1; DNA: TGTGCCAGTAGCGACAGGGTAGAGACCCAGTACTTC; CDR3: CASSDRVETQYF
J: TRBJ2-3; V: TRBV28; size: few; length: 16; D: NA; DNA: TGTGCCAGCAGTTTATCGGACCGCTTTAGCACAGATACGCAGTATTTT; CDR3: CASSLSDRFSTDTQYF
J: TRBJ2-1; V: TRBV21-1; size: few; length: 15; D: NA; DNA: TGTGCCAGCAGCAAAGGGTCACCCTCCCACAATGAGCAGTTCTTC; CDR3: CASSKGSPSHNEQFF
J: TRBJ2-6; V: TRBV9; size: NA; length: 17; D: TRBD2; DNA: TGTGCCAGCACCTATAGTAGCGGGAGCTCTGGGGCCAACGTCCTGACTTTC; CDR3: CASTYSSGSSGANVLTF